This TCR beta chain was identified in a study of T cells in Graves' hyperthyroidism and ophthalmopathy. Study at large: Sampling of peripheral blood happened at initial diagnosis, prior to any treatment.

Amplification of TCR beta CDR3 regions used RNA as the template. First-round RT-PCR targeting the TCR CDR3 was performed with the HTBI primer set. TCRdb processed the multiplex PCR reads anew with MiXCR; each CDR3 protein has one entry. Of 300,000 to 500,000 distinct CDR3 sequences in the sample, around 14% are singletons; the top ten hold less than 35%. Lactation, pregnancy, other autoimmune disease or uncontrolled infection excluded patients. PBMCs stemmed from less than 13 ml fresh peripheral blood. Germline CDR1 and CDR2: MNHEY and SMNVEV (reference sequence). With 2 bases clipped from V and 2 bases from J, the junction kept 6 bases outside the gene matches. This CDR3 spans 15 amino acids. This clonotype has a handful of counts.

The TCR comes from a woman in her 30s with Graves' hyperthyroidism. The chain links TRBV27 to TRBJ2-7; 7 nucleotides line up with TRBD2. The sample comprised blood. CDR3 sequence (DNA): TGTGCCAGCAGTTTAGCGGGAGCCTTTCCCTACGAGCAGTACTTC. This encodes CASSLAGAFPYEQYF.